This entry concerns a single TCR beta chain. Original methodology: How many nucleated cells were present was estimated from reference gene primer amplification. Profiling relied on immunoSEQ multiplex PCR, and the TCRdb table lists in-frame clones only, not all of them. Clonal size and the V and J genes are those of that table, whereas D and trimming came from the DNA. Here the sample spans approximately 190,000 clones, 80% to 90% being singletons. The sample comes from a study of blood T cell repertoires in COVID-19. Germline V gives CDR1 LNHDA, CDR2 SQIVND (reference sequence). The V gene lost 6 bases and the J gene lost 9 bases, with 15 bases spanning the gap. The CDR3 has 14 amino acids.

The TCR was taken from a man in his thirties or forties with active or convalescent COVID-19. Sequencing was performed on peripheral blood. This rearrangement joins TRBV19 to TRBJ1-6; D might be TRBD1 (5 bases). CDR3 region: CASRSQGVSSPLHF. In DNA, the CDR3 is TGTGCCAGTAGGTCGCAGGGCGTGAGTTCACCCCTCCACTTT. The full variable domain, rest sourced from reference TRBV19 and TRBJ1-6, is DGGITQSPKYLFRKEGQNVTLSCEQNLNHDAMYWYRQDPGQGLRLIYYSQIVNDFQKGDIAEGYSVSREKKESFPLTVTSAQKNPTAFYLCASRSQGVSSPLHFGNGTRLTVT.